Listed here are 14 T cell receptor beta chains from one sample, sequenced in a study of CD8 T cells in Susac syndrome. The authors reverse transcribed roughly 0.5 to 1 ug RNA with random hexamers. MiXCR, applied by TCRdb to the immunoSEQ multiplex PCR reads, yields one record per CDR3 protein. The sample has roughly 120,000 distinct CDR3 sequences, 85% to 95% seen once. Specimen: CD4+ T cells from PBMCs. The receptors stem from a human donor with multiple sclerosis.

The V and J genes are TRBV5-1 and TRBJ2-7, with 10 bases that match TRBD2. The ends lost 6 bases at V and 8 bases at J; junction bases unmatched: 8. CDR3 length: 13 amino acids. Germline V gene data show CDR1 as SGHRS and CDR2 as YFSETQ. The CDR3 coding sequence is TGCGCCAGCACGAGCGGGGGGGCCAACAAGCAGTACTTC. Translated: CASTSGGANKQYF. Together with reference TRBV5-1 and TRBJ2-7, the CDR3 gives the full variable domain: KAGVTQTPRYLIKTRGQQVTLSCSPISGHRSVSWYQQTPGQGLQFLFEYFSETQRNKGNFPGRFSGRQFSNSRSEMNVSTLELGDSALYLCASTSGGANKQYFGPGTRLTVT.

This clonotype has a single count. The chain joins TRBV7-3 to TRBJ2-5; tentatively, D is TRBD1 or TRBD2 (6 bases each). Germline CDR1 reads SGHTA; CDR2 reads FQGTGA. The V end was cut by 5 bases, the J end by 2 bases, with 18 bases between. The CDR3 loop spans 16 amino acids. The CDR3 DNA is TGTGCCAGCAGCCAAAGTAGCCGGGGGCGACAAGAGACCCAGTACTTC. It encodes CASSQSSRGRQETQYF.

This chain joins TRBV7-2 and TRBJ2-5, with D possibly being TRBD1 or TRBD2 (7 bases each). Germline V lookup: CDR1 SGHTA, CDR2 FQGNSA. There are 14 residues in the CDR3. V shed 3 bases and J shed 4 bases, with 12 bases lying between them. The CDR3 region is CASSFQGGRETQYF. In DNA, the CDR3 is TGTGCCAGCAGCTTCCAGGGGGGGAGAGAGACCCAGTACTTC.

This chain connects TRBV29-1 to TRBJ2-3, with 9 nucleotides matching TRBD1. V was pared by 6 bases and J by 5 bases, with 6 bases of the junction left unmatched. Germline V gene sequence: CDR1 SQVTM, CDR2 ANQGSEA. The CDR3 extends over 13 amino acids. In nucleotides, the CDR3 is TGCAGCGTCGAACAGGGGGCAGGAGATACGCAGTATTTT. Translating it yields CSVEQGAGDTQYF.

The chain has TRBV7-9 and TRBJ1-2; 10 bases map to TRBD1. This CDR3 spans 14 amino acids. V dropped 8 bases and J dropped 5; count of bases not matched to a gene: 8. CDR1 and CDR2 (germline): SEHNR, FQNEAQ (reference sequence). CDR3 in amino acids: CASGRQGAGYGYTF. CDR3 nucleotide sequence: TGTGCCAGCGGAAGACAGGGGGCCGGGTATGGCTACACCTTC.

The chain joins TRBV20-1 to TRBJ1-1; TRBD1 is a possible D gene (5 bases). There are 14 residues in the CDR3. The V gene lost 3 bases and the J gene lost 5 bases, with 16 bases spanning the gap. CDR1 is DFQATT and CDR2 is SNEGSKA in the germline V gene (reference sequence). The CDR3 loop is CSARPQGGRTEAFF. The CDR3 bases are TGCAGTGCTAGGCCGCAGGGCGGGAGAACTGAAGCTTTCTTT.

This clonotype has only one observation. The chain carries TRBV20-1 and TRBJ1-4; possibly TRBD1 for D (6 bases). Per germline, CDR1 DFQATT and CDR2 SNEGSKA (reference sequence). This CDR3 contains 14 residues. V was pared by 0 bases and J by 7 bases, with 12 bases between. For the CDR3, the DNA is TGCAGTGCTAGAGATCCGGGGGGCTCTGAAAAACTGTTTTTT. The encoded protein is CSARDPGGSEKLFF.

This clonotype showed up just once. V and J are TRBV20-1 and TRBJ1-5, with a tentative D call TRBD1 (5 bases). The CDR3 has 14 residues. Germline CDR1 is DFQATT and CDR2 is SNEGSKA (reference sequence). Trimming removed 6 bases from V and 6 bases from J, with 18 bases in between. CDR3 sequence: CSAPSRGAGQPQHF. The CDR3 DNA is TGCAGTGCCCCCTCCCGCGGGGCGGGTCAGCCCCAGCATTTT.

The chain has TRBV4-1 and TRBJ2-3; 9 bases map to TRBD1. The V segment lost 0 bases and the J segment 3 bases; nucleotides outside the gene matches: 10. CDR1 MGHRA and CDR2 YSYEKL come from the germline V gene. The length of the CDR3 is 18 residues. The CDR3 region is CASSQDRVGQGRTDTQYF. In DNA, the CDR3 is TGCGCCAGCAGCCAAGATAGGGTCGGACAGGGGAGGACAGATACGCAGTATTTT.

The chain links TRBV3-1 to TRBJ2-5; 10 bases agree with TRBD2. The junction had 10 bases not matched to a gene; V was cut back by 1 base and J by 5 bases. The CDR3 covers 17 residues. The germline V gene has CDR1 LGHDT and CDR2 YNNKEL (reference sequence). Here the CDR3 reads CASSQASGGSLKETQYF. The CDR3 DNA reads TGTGCCAGCAGCCAAGCTAGCGGGGGTTCCCTAAAGGAGACCCAGTACTTC.

V gene TRBV4-3 combines with J gene TRBJ2-6; D gene unclear. In germline, CDR1 is LGHNA, CDR2 YSLEER. The CDR3 consists of 16 residues. The V end was cut by 0 bases, the J end by 0 bases, with 6 bases between. The CDR3 bases are TGCGCCAGCAGCCAAGACAGGCCCTCTGGGGCCAACGTCCTGACTTTC. Its translation: CASSQDRPSGANVLTF.

The chain has TRBV2 and TRBJ2-2; 10 bases map to TRBD1. There are 17 residues in the CDR3. Looked up from germline, CDR1 is SNHLY and CDR2 is FYNNEI. With V trimmed by 6 bases and J by 1 base, 8 bases remained unmatched. The CDR3 bases are TGTGCCAGCAGCCCATTTCGGACAGGGGGGAACACCGGGGAGCTGTTTTTT. Its translation is CASSPFRTGGNTGELFF. Based on the CDR3 plus reference TRBV2 and TRBJ2-2, the full variable domain is EPEVTQTPSHQVTQMGQEVILRCVPISNHLYFYWYRQILGQKVEFLVSFYNNEISEKSEIFDDQFSVERPDGSNFTLKIRSTKLEDSAMYFCASSPFRTGGNTGELFFGEGSRLTVL.

This clonotype was seen once. The chain joins TRBV18 to TRBJ2-2; possible D gene TRBD2, 5 bases. There are 15 residues in the CDR3. Trimming stripped 2 bases from V and 7 bases from J, with 14 bases between. CDR1 is KGHSH, CDR2 LQKENI, per germline. The CDR3 nucleotides read TGTGCCAGCTCACCAAATTCCGGGGAACTCGGGGAGCTGTTTTTT. It encodes CASSPNSGELGELFF. Using reference TRBV18 and TRBJ2-2 for the parts outside the CDR3, the full variable domain is NAGVMQNPRHLVRRRGQEARLRCSPMKGHSHVYWYRQLPEEGLKFMVYLQKENIIDESGMPKERFSAEFPKEGPSILRIQQVVRGDSAAYFCASSPNSGELGELFFGEGSRLTVL.

The V gene is TRBV4-2, the J gene TRBJ2-3, with 11 nucleotides matching TRBD2. CDR1 is LGHNA, CDR2 YNFKEQ, per germline. CDR3 length equals 21 residues. The V gene end was trimmed by 0 bases and the J gene end by 0 bases; junction bases not matched to a gene: 14. CDR3 in amino acids: CASSQESTSGGPSPSTDTQYF. The CDR3 bases are TGTGCCAGCAGCCAAGAAAGCACTAGCGGGGGCCCCTCTCCTAGCACAGATACGCAGTATTTT.